Below, 30 T cell receptor beta chains from the same sample are listed, as sequenced in a study of response to subunit inactivated influenza vaccine. Using its own MiXCR run on the RT-PCR reads, TCRdb lists one record per CDR3 protein. This table has 530,000 or so distinct CDR3 sequences, about 11% appearing once. This sample comprised PBMCs from blood, obtained on the day of vaccination. These receptors came from a middle-aged man who received an inactivated influenza vaccine.

J is TRBJ2-7 and V is TRBV27; D possibly corresponds to TRBD2 (7 bases). V lost 5 bases and J 0 bases, leaving 14 bases between the germline ends. The CDR3 sequence is 15 residues long. Germline-derived CDR1 and CDR2 are MNHEY and SMNVEV (reference sequence). CDR3 amino acids: CASSIGGGLSYEQYF. The CDR3 DNA reads TGTGCCAGCAGTATAGGGGGGGGCCTCTCCTACGAGCAGTACTTC.

The chain has TRBV28 and TRBJ2-6; D is perhaps TRBD2 (5 bases). The CDR3 is 13 amino acids. Trimming removed 6 bases from V and 2 bases from J, with 5 bases in between. The V gene's germline CDR1 is MDHEN and CDR2 SYDVKM. The CDR3 protein is CASRTTGANVLTF. Here the CDR3 DNA reads TGTGCCAGCAGGACTACTGGGGCCAACGTCCTGACTTTC. Filled out from reference TRBV28 and TRBJ2-6, the complete variable domain reads DVKVTQSSRYLVKRTGEKVFLECVQDMDHENMFWYRQDPGLGLRLIYFSYDVKMKEKGDIPEGYSVSREKKERFSLILESASTNQTSMYLCASRTTGANVLTFGAGSRLTVL.

This clonotype was detected a few times. This rearrangement joins TRBV5-1 to TRBJ1-4; TRBD1 agrees at 10 bases. The ends lost 7 bases at V and 8 bases at J; junction bases unmatched: 8. Germline V gene data show CDR1 as SGHRS and CDR2 as YFSETQ. This CDR3 has 14 amino acids. Written as DNA, the CDR3 is TGCGCCAGCCGAACGGGACAGGGGCGAGAAAAACTGTTTTTT. Translating it yields CASRTGQGREKLFF.

This clonotype showed up just a few times. The chain combines TRBV3-1 with TRBJ2-3, with 8 bases that match TRBD2. CDR1 is LGHDT and CDR2 is YNNKEL in the germline V gene (reference sequence). The CDR3 is 15 amino acids. V shed 2 bases, J shed 4 bases, and the junction held 5 bases outside the gene matches. The chain's CDR3 is CASSQTRLASDTQYF. CDR3 DNA: TGTGCCAGCAGCCAAACGCGACTAGCGTCAGATACGCAGTATTTT.

The gene calls are TRBV4-2 and TRBJ1-1; D might be TRBD1 (6 bases). Looked up from germline, CDR1 is LGHNA and CDR2 is YNFKEQ. The CDR3 contains 13 residues. V lost 1 base and J lost 4, with 7 bases in between. CDR3 DNA: TGTGCCAGCAGCCAAGGGACAGCCACTGAAGCTTTCTTT. This translates into CASSQGTATEAFF.

The chain combines TRBV9 with TRBJ2-7; D call uncertain. This CDR3 comprises 15 residues. The ends were cut back, 3 bases at V and 3 bases at J, with 16 bases in the middle. Germline CDR1 and CDR2: SGDLS and YYNGEE. This CDR3 is CASSEGFGAFYEQYF. The CDR3 bases are TGTGCCAGCAGCGAGGGCTTCGGAGCGTTCTACGAGCAGTACTTC.

In this sample, this clonotype turned up a few times. The chain uses TRBV7-6 and TRBJ2-1; D unresolved. Germline lookup yields CDR1 SGHVS and CDR2 FNYEAQ. The CDR3 contains 16 residues. With 2 bases removed from V and 5 bases from J, the gap between germline ends came to 16 bases. The CDR3 loop reads CASSLRYSPENNEQFF. The CDR3 nucleotides are TGTGCCAGCAGCTTAAGGTACAGCCCCGAAAACAATGAGCAGTTCTTC.

The rearrangement uses TRBV27 and TRBJ1-3, with D perhaps TRBD1 (5 bases). Trimming pared 5 bases from V and 0 bases from J, leaving 14 bases between. CDR1 is MNHEY and CDR2 is SMNVEV in the germline V gene (reference sequence). This CDR3 has 16 residues. This CDR3 reads CASSGTGVGSGNTIYF. The CDR3 nucleotides are TGTGCCAGCAGTGGGACGGGGGTGGGCTCTGGAAACACCATATATTTT.

This clonotype was seen more than once but under ten times. The chain combines TRBV7-2 with TRBJ2-1; TRBD2 matches at 10 bases. The CDR3 sequence is 16 residues long. V was clipped by 3 bases and J by 9 bases; unmatched bases: 11. CDR1 and CDR2 (germline): SGHTA, FQGNSA. Written as DNA, the CDR3 is TGTGCCAGCAGCTTTAGGGTTGGCAGCGGGGGGGGTGAGCAGTTCTTC. Translation: CASSFRVGSGGGEQFF.

In this sample, this clonotype turned up many times. The chain links TRBV6-1 to TRBJ2-2, with 13 positions matching TRBD2. The CDR3 spans 16 residues. With V trimmed by 5 bases and J by 7 bases, 7 bases remained unmatched. CDR1 is MNHNS and CDR2 is SASEGT in the germline V gene. CDR3 sequence: CASSPGLAGVGGELFF. As DNA, the CDR3 is TGTGCCAGCAGTCCAGGACTAGCGGGGGTCGGCGGGGAGCTGTTTTTT.

The chain is built from TRBV12-3 or TRBV12-4 and TRBJ2-2; 11 nucleotides line up with TRBD2. J lost 4 bases, V lost 6 bases, and 7 bases had no gene match. The CDR3 is made up of 16 amino acids. In nucleotides, the CDR3 is TGTGCCAGCAGGGAGACTAGCGGGATTGGCACCGGGGAGCTGTTTTTT. Translating gives CASRETSGIGTGELFF.

This clonotype has ten or more counts. This chain uses TRBV6-5 with TRBJ1-4; TRBD1 matches 10 bases. Germline CDR1 is MNHEY and CDR2 is SVGAGI. The ends lost 2 bases at V and 6 bases at J; junction bases unmatched: 6. The CDR3 is made up of 16 amino acids. CDR3 bases: TGTGCCAGCAGTTACCTCGGGGGGACAGGGGATGAAAAACTGTTTTTT. Translated: CASSYLGGTGDEKLFF.

Note on this clonotype: The junction departs from germline at one end; a sequencing error may be responsible. The chain recombines TRBV6-2 or TRBV6-3 with TRBJ2-7; 10 nucleotides match TRBD1. The germline CDR1 and CDR2 sequences are MNHEY and SVGEGT. This CDR3 is 14 amino acids long. In nucleotides, the CDR3 is TGTACCAGCGGGACAGACAGGGGGCGTGACGAGCAGTACTTC. This sequence encodes CTSGTDRGRDEQYF.

The chain combines TRBV6-5 with TRBJ1-5, with a tentative D call TRBD1 (5 bases). The CDR3 totals 17 residues. V was trimmed by 2 bases and J by 4 bases, leaving 18 bases between them. Germline V gives CDR1 MNHEY, CDR2 SVGAGI. The CDR3 nucleotides are TGTGCCAGCAGTTACCGCAAACCGGGGGGATCGAATCAGCCCCAGCATTTT. This gives the protein CASSYRKPGGSNQPQHF.

The chain links TRBV18 to TRBJ2-6; D is unclear. Trimming removed 0 bases at V and 6 bases at J, with 6 bases between. Germline V gene sequence: CDR1 KGHSH, CDR2 LQKENI. The CDR3 has 14 residues. For the CDR3, the DNA is TGTGCCAGCTCACCACCGAGCGAGGCCAACGTCCTGACTTTC. It codes for CASSPPSEANVLTF.

This clonotype was seen at least ten times. V is TRBV20-1 and J is TRBJ2-3; D could derive from TRBD1 or TRBD2 (5 bases each). CDR1 and CDR2 (germline): DFQATT, SNEGSKA (reference sequence). The CDR3 totals 14 residues. Trimming removed 0 bases from V and 2 bases from J, with 9 bases in between. The CDR3 nucleotides are TGCAGTGCTAGAGAGGGGGTGCTCACAGATACGCAGTATTTT. This translates into CSAREGVLTDTQYF.

The chain is built from TRBV7-8 and TRBJ2-1; tentative D call: TRBD2 (6 bases). V was cut by 0 bases and J by 5 bases, with 11 bases left in between. Germline V gene lookup returns CDR1 SGHVS and CDR2 FQNEAQ. This CDR3 has 15 residues. The CDR3 sequence: CASSLAGSQNNEQFF. Here the CDR3 DNA reads TGTGCCAGCAGCTTAGCCGGGAGCCAGAACAATGAGCAGTTCTTC.

The V gene is TRBV10-3, the J gene TRBJ2-7; the D gene is possibly TRBD2 (5 bases). From germline, CDR1 is ENHRY and CDR2 SYGVKD. The CDR3 runs to 12 residues. Trimming stripped 6 bases from V and 3 bases from J, with 9 bases between. CDR3 DNA sequence: TGTGCCATCAGCTGGGGAGACTACGAGCAGTACTTC. This encodes CAISWGDYEQYF.

The genes are TRBV30 and TRBJ1-1; D uncertain. V gave up 5 bases and J gave up 0 bases, with 10 bases separating them. Germline CDR1 reads GTSNPN; CDR2 reads SVGIG (reference sequence). The CDR3 length is 13 residues. The CDR3 coding sequence is TGTGCCTGGCGACGGGTCATGAACACTGAAGCTTTCTTT. This codes for CAWRRVMNTEAFF. Using reference TRBV30 and TRBJ1-1 for the parts outside the CDR3, the full variable domain is SQTIHQWPATLVQPVGSPLSLECTVEGTSNPNLYWYRQAAGRGLQLLFYSVGIGQISSEVPQNLSASRPQDRQFILSSKKLLLSDSGFYLCAWRRVMNTEAFFGQGTRLTVV.

This clonotype was counted between two and nine times. The chain couples TRBV6-1 to TRBJ1-3, with D maybe TRBD1 (5 bases). Between the trimmed V and J ends, which lost 6 bases and 4 bases, there was a span of 16 bases. This CDR3 comprises 15 residues. CDR1 is MNHNS and CDR2 is SASEGT in the germline V gene. Written as DNA, the CDR3 is TGTGCCAGCAGCCTAGGGGCATTCGGAGGAAACACCATATATTTT. Translating it yields CASSLGAFGGNTIYF.

In this sample, this clonotype turned up many times. The CDR3 region is CASSLGRQGNGGTQYF. The CDR3 region has the DNA TGTGCCAGCAGCTTGGGTCGACAGGGGAATGGCGGTACGCAGTATTTT. The rearrangement uses TRBV7-2 and TRBJ2-3, with 8 bases identical to TRBD1. The CDR3 sequence is 16 residues long. The germline CDR1 and CDR2 sequences are SGHTA and FQGNSA. V was pared by 3 bases and J by 8 bases, with 13 bases of the junction left unmatched.

This clonotype has more than one count but fewer than ten. The V gene is TRBV20-1, the J gene TRBJ2-1; D is uncertain. The germline V gene encodes CDR1 DFQATT and CDR2 SNEGSKA (reference sequence). V was cut by 4 bases and J by 0 bases, with 10 bases left in between. There are 14 residues in the CDR3. The CDR3 loop is CSAKTASSYNEQFF. CDR3 DNA: TGCAGTGCTAAGACTGCGAGCTCCTACAATGAGCAGTTCTTC.

The chain employs TRBV10-3 and TRBJ2-6; tentative D call: TRBD2 (5 bases). V dropped 0 bases and J dropped 3 bases, with 9 bases sitting between them. Germline lookup yields CDR1 ENHRY and CDR2 SYGVKD. This CDR3 has 16 amino acids. The CDR3 loop is CAISESDWGGANVLTF. DNA of the CDR3: TGTGCCATCAGTGAGTCGGACTGGGGTGGGGCCAACGTCCTGACTTTC.

The genes are TRBV15 and TRBJ2-2; D may be TRBD2 (6 bases). Germline CDR1 LNHNV, CDR2 YYDKDF (reference sequence). The CDR3 runs to 17 residues. V was shortened by 2 bases and J by 0 bases, with 13 bases between the two germline ends. This CDR3 reads CATSRRTSRSNTGELFF. DNA of the CDR3: TGTGCCACCAGCAGACGTACTAGCCGCTCGAACACCGGGGAGCTGTTTTTT.

This clonotype came up a few times. V is TRBV14 and J is TRBJ2-7, with D possibly being TRBD1 (6 bases). CDR1 and CDR2 (germline): SGHDN, FVKESK. Trimming took off 4 bases at V and 7 bases at J, with 20 bases between the two ends. This CDR3 spans 15 amino acids. CDR3 nucleotide sequence: TGTGCCAGCAGCCGGGGGCATAGGCTTCAGGAGGAGCAGTACTTC. Translation gives CASSRGHRLQEEQYF. The full variable domain, completed using reference TRBV14 and TRBJ2-7, is EAGVTQFPSHSVIEKGQTVTLRCDPISGHDNLYWYRRVMGKEIKFLLHFVKESKQDESGMPNNRFLAERTGGTYSTLKVQPAELEDSGVYFCASSRGHRLQEEQYFGPGTRLTVT.

V gene TRBV10-3 combines with J gene TRBJ2-1; 9 bases line up with TRBD1. Germline V gene data show CDR1 as ENHRY and CDR2 as SYGVKD. The ends lost 5 bases at V and 1 base at J; junction bases unmatched: 9. CDR3 length equals 17 residues. The CDR3 loop is CAISFRTGVGSYNEQFF. As DNA, the CDR3 is TGTGCCATCAGTTTCAGGACAGGGGTGGGGTCCTACAATGAGCAGTTCTTC.

This clonotype was recorded at least ten times. J is TRBJ2-1 and V is TRBV15, with 9 bases lining up with TRBD2. With V trimmed by 1 base and J by 0 bases, 1 base remained unmatched. This CDR3 is 16 amino acids long. Germline V gene data show CDR1 as LNHNV and CDR2 as YYDKDF (reference sequence). CDR3 nucleotide sequence: TGTGCCACCAGCAGAGGACTAGCGGTCTCCTACAATGAGCAGTTCTTC. Amino acids: CATSRGLAVSYNEQFF.

This clonotype appeared many times. The rearrangement uses TRBV20-1 and TRBJ2-1, with 9 positions matching TRBD2. Trimming cost V 6 bases and J 5 bases; bases outside gene matches: 11. The CDR3 has 15 residues. Germline V lookup: CDR1 DFQATT, CDR2 SNEGSKA (reference sequence). The CDR3 loop is CSANLPTSGNNEQFF. In DNA, the CDR3 is TGCAGTGCCAATCTCCCGACTAGCGGAAACAATGAGCAGTTCTTC.

This clonotype occurred a few times. This rearrangement joins TRBV28 to TRBJ1-1, with D maybe TRBD1 (5 bases). Between the trimmed V and J ends, which lost 5 bases and 4 bases, there was a span of 17 bases. CDR1 MDHEN and CDR2 SYDVKM come from the germline V gene. The CDR3 runs to 15 residues. This CDR3 is CASSPPRLGLTEAFF. The CDR3 DNA reads as TGTGCCAGCAGTCCACCCCGTTTGGGGCTCACTGAAGCTTTCTTT.

This clonotype showed up just a few times. J is TRBJ2-1 and V is TRBV18; 12 nucleotides agree with TRBD2. V dropped 1 base and J dropped 7; count of bases not matched to a gene: 5. Germline-derived CDR1 and CDR2 are KGHSH and LQKENI. The length of the CDR3 is 16 residues. CDR3 in amino acids: CASSPQASGRANEQFF. CDR3 in DNA: TGTGCCAGCTCACCACAAGCTAGCGGGAGGGCTAATGAGCAGTTCTTC.